This T cell receptor (beta chain) was captured by sequencing in a study of blood T cell repertoires in COVID-19 (dated by TCRdb to about 2020). In the study overall: Samples covering the acute and convalescent phases of COVID-19 were provided by collaborators in the United States, Italy and Spain. The prospective study material was composed of cDNA or gDNA derived from T cells, B-cell-depleted T cells, or PBMCs. Deeply sampled blood TCRbeta repertoires from subjects exposed to, actively infected with, or recovered from COVID-19 were included in the dataset. The repertoires were released in a freely available public database intended as a resource for research on the immune response to SARS-CoV-2. Samples came from the ongoing ImmuneRACE study (first 160 participants) plus 1,254 subjects from 6 global collaborators. The sample metadata nearly always contained a de-identified subject ID, COVID-19 status, age in years and sex. HLA class I and class II types, where available, came from metadata supplied by the sample provider rather than from assay-based typing. The study at large found these results: How much clinical and demographic metadata was included differed by source and by participant, and the metadata was provided uncurated.

This clone was recorded once. Its recognized antigen is unknown. Within one base of it there is no much larger clone, and no base qualities were kept. TCRbeta CDR3 regions were amplified from genomic DNA by means of the immunoSEQ Assay, a bias-controlled multiplex PCR. The source study handled its data this way. Within the assay, amplification of reference gene primers was used to estimate how many nucleated cells each sample contained. To quantify the absolute abundance of each unique TCRbeta CDR3 rearrangement, sequence reads were collapsed and filtered. For each sample, productive Simpson clonality was calculated as the square root of Simpson's diversity index across productive rearrangements. TCRdb re-hosts the immuneACCESS table, in-frame sequences only. Its copies lack some clones; in the studies checked, an unresolved V gene accounts for under half of them, and the cause for the rest is not known. V and J calls and clone size are as listed in that table; D and trimming were resolved from the DNA. Across this sample there are 85,000 to 90,000 clones, with 80% seen only once. The ten largest clones add up to more than 15% of the sample.

Reading the germline V gene gives CDR1 SGHVS and CDR2 FQNEAQ. Taken from cysteine to phenylalanine, the CDR3 has 15 residues. Solely the CDR3 DNA is kept, with 45 bases framed from the first base. The junction shows trimming of 8 bases on V and 6 bases on J, and the gene matches do not reach 12 bases of it. Each collaborating institution followed its own protocols to collect whole blood in K2EDTA tubes. Collaborator samples were shipped for TCRbeta analysis as frozen whole blood, isolated PBMCs, or DNA extracted from either sample type. The source material was peripheral blood. This TCR was sampled from an elderly woman with active or convalescent COVID-19. Recombination connected TRBV7-8 to TRBJ2-1, with 8 junctional bases fitting TRBD2. The DNA sequence is as follows: TGTGCCAGCCTCCAGAAGGGACTAGGGTCCAATGAGCAGTTCTTC. This codes for CASLQKGLGSNEQFF.